This TCR beta chain was identified in a study of metastatic and nonmetastatic thyroid tumors. There were no patients who had received any treatment before thyroid surgery. MiXCR was used by TCRdb to re-call the PCR reads. The sample lists about 14,000 clones, roughly 33% occurring once. By its share, this clone is medium-sized. Germline lookup yields CDR1 LGHNA and CDR2 YNFKEQ. With 1 base clipped from V and 6 bases from J, the junction kept 7 bases outside the gene matches. This CDR3 is 16 amino acids long. The rearrangement joins TRBV4-2 to TRBJ2-7; TRBD2 aligns across 12 bases. The source of this sequence is a female donor with papillary thyroid cancer or a benign thyroid nodule (not recorded which). Some clones in this sample may be carry-over from other donors' samples. The material sequenced was tumor tissue. The CDR3 DNA reads as TGTGCCAGCAGCCAAGCCCAGACTAGCGGGAGTTCCGAGCAGTACTTC. This codes for CASSQAQTSGSSEQYF.